The clone carrying this T cell receptor (beta chain) was counted only a few times. Its antigen is undetermined. Germline V lookup: CDR1 MDHEN, CDR2 SYDVKM. Trimming shortened V by 8 bases and J by 11 bases, and 18 bases separated the two germline ends. This CDR3 is 12 amino acids long. The entry originates in a study of T-cell memory formation after mild COVID-19. Study in general: Each donor largely had its own TCR clusters.

TCR alpha and TCR beta cDNA libraries carrying sample barcodes and UMIs came from 5'RACE with constant-segment primers. In TCRdb, the 5' RACE reads were re-called with MiXCR into one record per CDR3 protein. There are roughly 560,000 distinct CDR3 sequences in the sample; roughly 22% occur only once, and approximately 12% lies in the top ten. Notes on the study in general: Shrinking CD4+ clones resided mostly in CM and EM, and CD8+ ones in EMRA. Later expanders leaned CD4+, whereas day 15 to 85 contracting clones were balanced CD4/CD8.

Sequencing was done on a sample of PBMCs or a T cell subset sorted from them (not recorded which). The TCR comes from an adult woman who had mild COVID-19 (a few samples of this study predate the infection). Cell type and time point are not known. V is TRBV28 and J is TRBJ1-1; a possible D gene is TRBD1 (5 bases). CDR3 amino acids: CASYNSLRGAFF. The CDR3, as DNA: TGTGCCAGCTATAACTCACTACGGGGGGCTTTCTTT.